Listed below are T cell receptor beta chains from one sample, sequenced in a study of T cell repertoires in aging, cancer and after chemotherapy. MiXCR, run by TCRdb on the multiplex PCR reads, gives a single entry per CDR3 protein. The sample has some 2,700 distinct CDR3 sequences; roughly 54% are singletons. Source material: blood. All receptors come from a human donor with a blood cancer. Each CDR3 is given with its conserved first and last residue. A D gene is named only where the DNA matches it firmly. Expanded clones get a size class; other rows say once, few or many, or leave the size out.

>TRBV27|TRBJ2-1|NA|NA
CASSLLQERYNEQFF
TGTGCCAGCAGTTTACTGCAGGAGAGATATAATGAGCAGTTCTTC
>TRBV6-5|TRBJ2-6|few|NA
CASSYRRQGGAGANVLTF
TGTGCCAGCAGCTACAGGAGGCAGGGAGGCGCTGGGGCCAACGTCCTGACTTTC
>TRBV6-4|TRBJ2-3|NA|NA
CASSDEVLGAQYF
TGTGCCAGCAGTGATGAAGTACTAGGTGCGCAGTATTTT
>TRBV6-1|TRBJ2-6|NA|TRBD1
CASSGQGAIGANVLTF
TGTGCCAGCAGTGGACAGGGGGCTATTGGGGCCAACGTCCTGACTTTC
>TRBV6-5|TRBJ1-2|few|NA
CASSHIYGYTF
TGTGCCAGCAGCCACATCTATGGCTACACCTTC
>TRBV24-1|TRBJ2-1|NA|TRBD1
CATSDLGQRTLFF
TGTGCCACCAGTGACCTGGGACAGAGGACCCTGTTCTTC
>TRBV24-1|TRBJ2-7|NA|NA
CATSDRTGGASYEQYF
TGTGCCACCAGTGATCGTACAGGGGGGGCATCATACGAGCAGTACTTC
>TRBV6-5|TRBJ1-2|NA|NA
CASSYSRSGSYGYTF
TGTGCCAGCAGTTACTCTAGGAGTGGTTCCTATGGCTACACCTTC
>TRBV15|TRBJ2-5|few|TRBD2
CATRTSNLGAQYF
TGTGCCACCAGGACTAGCAATTTAGGGGCCCAGTACTTC
>TRBV29-1|TRBJ1-3|few|NA
CSVAGGSGNTIYF
TGCAGCGTTGCCGGGGGCTCTGGAAACACCATATATTTT
>TRBV6-5|TRBJ2-1|few|NA
CASSYSGVIWGLSSYNEQFF
TGTGCCAGCAGTTACTCGGGGGTGATTTGGGGGTTAAGCTCCTACAATGAGCAGTTCTTC
>TRBV18|TRBJ2-3|NA|TRBD2
CASSPTGQPGLAPDTQYF
TGTGCCAGCTCGCCCACCGGCCAGCCGGGACTAGCCCCGGATACGCAGTATTTT
>TRBV6-1|TRBJ2-3|NA|TRBD2
CASSEAVRPWGGPSDTQYF
TGTGCCAGCAGTGAAGCGGTACGGCCGTGGGGGGGACCATCAGATACGCAGTATTTT
>TRBV6-1|TRBJ2-1|few|NA
CASSALTLPNEQFF
TGTGCCAGCAGTGCCCTGACGCTTCCGAATGAGCAGTTCTTC
>TRBV27|TRBJ2-3|NA|NA
CASSFRAETDTQYF
TGTGCCAGCAGTTTCCGCGCCGAAACAGATACGCAGTATTTT
>TRBV12-3/TRBV12-4|TRBJ2-7|NA|NA
CASSYGTGREQYF
TGTGCCAGCAGTTATGGGACGGGTAGGGAGCAGTACTTC
>TRBV5-6|TRBJ1-2|few|NA
CASSLALGQFPYGYTF
TGTGCCAGCAGCTTGGCCTTAGGACAGTTCCCCTATGGCTACACCTTC
>TRBV6-1|TRBJ1-1|NA|NA
CASSPALKWGGQLAFF
TGTGCCAGCAGCCCCGCTCTCAAATGGGGGGGGCAGCTAGCTTTCTTT
>TRBV13|TRBJ1-5|NA|NA
CASSLVGEAQPQHF
TGTGCCAGCAGCTTGGTGGGGGAGGCTCAGCCCCAGCATTTT
>TRBV6-1|TRBJ2-2|large|NA
CASNRQRNTGELFF
TGTGCCAGCAACAGACAGAGAAACACCGGGGAGCTGTTTTTT
>TRBV11-1|TRBJ1-1|NA|NA
CASSPDTTGAFF
TGTGCCAGCAGCCCTGACACCACCGGAGCTTTCTTT
>TRBV27|TRBJ1-5|NA|TRBD1
CASSLSGQGNQPQHF
TGTGCCAGCAGTTTATCGGGACAGGGTAATCAGCCCCAGCATTTT
>TRBV6-5|TRBJ1-5|NA|NA
CASSVGGWQPQHF
TGTGCCAGCAGTGTAGGGGGGTGGCAGCCCCAGCATTTT
>TRBV5-1|TRBJ2-3|NA|NA
CASSRDGSTDTQYF
TGCGCCAGCAGCCGGGACGGCAGCACAGATACGCAGTATTTT
>TRBV29-1|TRBJ1-2|few|TRBD1
CSVVKLGTGLPPSYGYTF
TGCAGCGTTGTCAAATTAGGGACAGGCCTCCCCCCTAGCTATGGCTACACCTTC
>TRBV27|TRBJ1-2|NA|NA
CASSKGPVGAANYGYTF
TGTGCCAGCAGTAAGGGGCCCGTAGGGGCCGCTAACTATGGCTACACCTTC
>TRBV6-5|TRBJ1-6|NA|NA
CASSYSRLLGSPLHF
TGTGCCAGCAGTTACTCTAGACTACTCGGTTCACCCCTCCACTTT
>TRBV5-4|TRBJ1-1|NA|TRBD1
CASSPGQVKGAFF
TGTGCCAGCAGCCCTGGACAGGTTAAAGGAGCTTTCTTT
>TRBV11-2|TRBJ2-2|few|NA
CASSPGRGLNTGELFF
TGTGCCAGCAGCCCGGGACGCGGACTGAACACCGGGGAGCTGTTTTTT
>TRBV6-1|TRBJ2-7|NA|NA
CASRTTVSYEQYF
TGTGCCAGCAGGACGACAGTATCCTACGAGCAGTACTTC
>TRBV27|TRBJ2-3|NA|NA
CASSPDHEVFTDTQYF
TGTGCCAGCAGCCCCGACCACGAAGTCTTCACAGATACGCAGTATTTT
>TRBV19|TRBJ1-2|NA|TRBD1
CASSQDRQGVDGYTF
TGTGCCAGTAGTCAGGACAGACAGGGAGTTGATGGCTACACCTTC
>TRBV27|TRBJ1-6|NA|TRBD1
CASSSDPGQGDSPLHF
TGTGCCAGCAGTTCCGATCCGGGACAGGGAGATTCACCCCTCCACTTT
>TRBV18|TRBJ2-3|few|TRBD2
CASSPTSGGDTQYF
TGTGCCAGCTCACCAACTAGCGGGGGAGATACGCAGTATTTT
>TRBV5-1|TRBJ2-5|NA|TRBD1
CASSRDRARETQYF
TGCGCCAGCAGCAGGGACAGGGCACGAGAGACCCAGTACTTC
>TRBV19|TRBJ2-1|NA|NA
CASSITRLPVEQFF
TGTGCCAGTAGTATAACGCGACTCCCGGTTGAGCAGTTCTTC
>TRBV24-1|TRBJ2-3|NA|NA
CATSDYGPTTDTQYF
TGTGCCACCAGTGATTACGGACCGACCACAGATACGCAGTATTTT
>TRBV5-1|TRBJ1-1|few|TRBD1
CASRRGTGAVMNTEAFF
TGCGCCAGCAGGCGCGGGACAGGGGCCGTGATGAACACTGAAGCTTTCTTT
>TRBV29-1|TRBJ1-3|NA|TRBD1
CSVVGTGAGNTIYF
TGCAGCGTTGTCGGGACAGGGGCAGGAAACACCATATATTTT
>TRBV6-2/TRBV6-3|TRBJ2-3|NA|NA
CASSWRGDTQYF
TGTGCCAGCAGTTGGCGGGGAGATACGCAGTATTTT
>TRBV5-1|TRBJ2-7|NA|NA
CASRVTTVSYEQYF
TGCGCCAGCAGGGTGACGACCGTCTCCTACGAGCAGTACTTC
>TRBV10-3|TRBJ2-1|NA|TRBD2
CAISGGLAGDEQFF
TGTGCCATCAGTGGAGGACTAGCGGGGGACGAGCAGTTCTTC
>TRBV7-6|TRBJ1-2|NA|NA
CASSFKANYGYTF
TGTGCCAGCAGCTTTAAGGCTAACTATGGCTACACCTTC
>TRBV5-6|TRBJ2-3|NA|NA
CASSSLPRSTDTQYF
TGCGCCAGCAGCTCGCTACCCAGGTCCACAGATACGCAGTATTTT
>TRBV6-6|TRBJ1-1|once|NA
CASSYRAGGHDEAFF
TGTGCCAGCAGTTACCGTGCGGGGGGGCATGATGAAGCTTTCTTT